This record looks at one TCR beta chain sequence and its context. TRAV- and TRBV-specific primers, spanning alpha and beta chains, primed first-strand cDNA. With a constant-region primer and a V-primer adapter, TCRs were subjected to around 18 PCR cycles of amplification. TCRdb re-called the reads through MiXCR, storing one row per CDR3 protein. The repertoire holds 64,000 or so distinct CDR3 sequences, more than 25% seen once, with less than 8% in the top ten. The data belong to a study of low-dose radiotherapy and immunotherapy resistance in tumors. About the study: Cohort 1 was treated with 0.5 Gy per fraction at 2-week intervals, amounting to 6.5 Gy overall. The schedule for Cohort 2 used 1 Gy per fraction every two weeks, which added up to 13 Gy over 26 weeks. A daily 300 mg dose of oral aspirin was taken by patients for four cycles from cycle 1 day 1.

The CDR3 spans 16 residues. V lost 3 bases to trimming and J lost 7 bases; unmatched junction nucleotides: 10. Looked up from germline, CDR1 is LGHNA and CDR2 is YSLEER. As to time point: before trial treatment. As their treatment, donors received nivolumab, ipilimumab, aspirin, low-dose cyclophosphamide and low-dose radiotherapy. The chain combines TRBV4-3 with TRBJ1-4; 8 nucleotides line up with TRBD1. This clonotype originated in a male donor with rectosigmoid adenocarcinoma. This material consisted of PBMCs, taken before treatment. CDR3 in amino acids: CASSQEKGTGGEKLFF. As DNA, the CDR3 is TGCGCCAGCAGCCAGGAGAAGGGGACAGGCGGTGAAAAACTGTTTTTT.